These T cell receptor beta chains were read from a single sample in a study of spatial heterogeneity in lung cancer. TCRdb passed the 5' RACE reads through MiXCR, listing each CDR3 protein once. The profile shows more than 30,000 distinct CDR3 sequences, around 9.3% of them singletons. This specimen consisted of PBMCs, obtained at follow-up. These receptors all come from a female donor with early-stage non-small cell lung cancer. Both conserved end residues are part of each CDR3. The order of the fields is V gene, CDR3 length, J gene, CDR3 protein.

>TRBV20-1|12|TRBJ2-5
CSASGEQETQYF
>TRBV28|13|TRBJ1-2
CASSFAGGDGYTF
>TRBV29-1|10|TRBJ2-5
CSVIGETQYF
>TRBV7-9|14|TRBJ2-7
CASSRDRVNYEQYF
>TRBV30|14|TRBJ2-2
CGSSGRAPTGELFF
>TRBV28|12|TRBJ2-7
CASSGGLYEQYF
>TRBV27|15|TRBJ2-3
CASSLGGSGPDTQYF
>TRBV12-3/TRBV12-4|15|TRBJ2-5
CASSTLAGGRKTQYF
>TRBV28|14|TRBJ2-7
CASSPADRGYEQYF
>TRBV2|15|TRBJ2-5
CASSASLAVQETQYF
>TRBV28|15|TRBJ1-1
CASSSRDRGFTEAFF
>TRBV12-3/TRBV12-4|13|TRBJ2-7
CASSFPGASPLYF
>TRBV9|13|TRBJ2-3
CASSRGGEDTQYF
>TRBV4-3|12|TRBJ2-3
CASSQTGASQYF
>TRBV5-1|17|TRBJ2-4
CASSLEGQPLAKNIQYF
>TRBV6-2/TRBV6-3|15|TRBJ1-1
CASSSRDPFKVEAFF
>TRBV30|15|TRBJ2-4
CAWSRTPGAGNIQYF